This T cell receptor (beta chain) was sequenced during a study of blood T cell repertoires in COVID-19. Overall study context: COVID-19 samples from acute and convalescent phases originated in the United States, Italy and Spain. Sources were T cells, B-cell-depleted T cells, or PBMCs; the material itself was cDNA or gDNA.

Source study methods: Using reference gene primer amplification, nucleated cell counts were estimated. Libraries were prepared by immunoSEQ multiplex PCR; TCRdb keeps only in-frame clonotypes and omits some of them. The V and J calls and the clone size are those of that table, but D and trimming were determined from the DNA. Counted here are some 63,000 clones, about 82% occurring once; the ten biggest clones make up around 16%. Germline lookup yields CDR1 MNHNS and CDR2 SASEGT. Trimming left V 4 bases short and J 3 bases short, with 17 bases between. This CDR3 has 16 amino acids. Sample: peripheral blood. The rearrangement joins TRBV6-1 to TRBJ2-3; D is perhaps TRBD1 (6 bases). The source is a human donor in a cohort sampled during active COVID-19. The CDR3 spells CASSVNRAQRTDTQYF. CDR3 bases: TGTGCCAGCAGTGTAAACAGGGCTCAACGAACAGATACGCAGTATTTT.